This T cell receptor (beta chain) was sequenced in a study of OX40 agonist ivuxolimab in advanced cancers. Some background on the complete study: Ivuxolimab was a fully human IgG2 agonistic monoclonal antibody targeting the costimulatory receptor OX40 (CD134). Intravenous ivuxolimab was administered to patients every 2 weeks at six dose levels: 0.01, 0.1, 0.3, 1.5, 3 and 10 mg/kg. Among the approximately 50 dose-escalation patients, around 19 had hepatocellular carcinoma, about 15 melanoma, 9 renal cell carcinoma and 9 head and neck cancer. In the dose-escalation cohort, around 80% of patients were male, and the mean age was roughly 60 years with a range of about 20 to 80. Patients were allowed to have had prior anti-PD-1, anti-PD-L1 or anti-CTLA-4 therapy, and around 43% of the dose-escalation patients had been treated with checkpoint inhibitors. Partial responses occurred in three dose-escalation patients, of whom one had hepatocellular carcinoma and two had cutaneous melanoma. The point of sequencing TCRbeta in the periphery was to test whether ivuxolimab changed TCR sequence diversity and drove clonal T-cell expansion. The paper reports the monotherapy dose-escalation portion (N of about 51 patients) of the phase I ivuxolimab trial. General conclusions and limits of the study: Clonal expansion of both CD4+ and CD8+ blood T cells was observed from baseline to week 6 at doses 0.1 to 3.0 mg/kg. In the 0.1-3.0 mg/kg groups, partial responders had among the lowest normalized peripheral clonal expansion, particularly in CD8+ T cells. Low levels of normalized T-cell clonal expansion were also seen in some nonresponding patients. The antigen specificity of the clonally expanded peripheral T cells was not determined. On average, CD8+ T cells showed more expanded clones than CD4+ T cells after ivuxolimab.

Genomic DNA was isolated from the sorted cells so that the TCRbeta CDR3 region could be sequenced. The immunoSEQ Assay was used for sequencing of TCRbeta CDR3 regions. In TCRdb, the immuneACCESS table is reduced to in-frame sequences with V and J assigned. These tables do not hold every clone; where another copy was compared, an unresolved V gene accounts for under half, and the others remain unexplained. Here the sample has over 35,000 clones; 74% occur a single time. 18% of the sample goes to the ten largest clones. V is clipped by 3 bases and J by 3 bases, and the sequence between their germline boundaries is 9 bases long. Its CDR3 holds 14 amino acids, cysteine through phenylalanine. The CDR3 DNA has 42 bases and is translated from base 1. CDR1 and CDR2 (SEHNR, FQNEAQ) derive from the germline V gene (reference sequence). Patients with autoimmune disease history or receiving systemic immunosuppression were excluded from the trial. Peripheral blood for TCR sequencing was collected from all dose cohorts at baseline, on cycle 4 day 1, and on cycle 7 day 1. Samples came from an open-label, multicenter, first-in-human phase I dose-escalation trial of ivuxolimab. Adults with locally advanced or metastatic melanoma, renal cell, hepatocellular, or head and neck squamous cell carcinoma were enrolled in the trial. Before TCR sequencing, CD4+ T cells and CD8+ T cells from peripheral blood were sorted into separate populations.

This clone occurred a few times. This clone's antigen is unknown. Base qualities are not provided; no much larger clone lies one nucleotide away. The source was CD4+ or CD8+ T cells sorted from blood, collected in a trial of the OX40 agonist ivuxolimab. The chain joins TRBV7-9 to TRBJ1-5, with the D gene uncertain. This clonotype originated in an adult with an advanced solid tumor such as melanoma, head and neck, liver or kidney cancer. The nucleotide sequence is given as TGTGCCAGCAGCTTCGGGCGGAACAATCAGCCCCAGCATTTT. Its protein is CASSFGRNNQPQHF. This CDR3, with the reference TRBV7-9 and TRBJ1-5 proteins standing in past its ends, gives the full variable domain DTGVSQNPRHKITKRGQNVTFRCDPISEHNRLYWYRQTLGQGPEFLTYFQNEAQLEKSRLLSDRFSAERPKGSFSTLEIQRTEQGDSAMYLCASSFGRNNQPQHFGDGTRLSIL.